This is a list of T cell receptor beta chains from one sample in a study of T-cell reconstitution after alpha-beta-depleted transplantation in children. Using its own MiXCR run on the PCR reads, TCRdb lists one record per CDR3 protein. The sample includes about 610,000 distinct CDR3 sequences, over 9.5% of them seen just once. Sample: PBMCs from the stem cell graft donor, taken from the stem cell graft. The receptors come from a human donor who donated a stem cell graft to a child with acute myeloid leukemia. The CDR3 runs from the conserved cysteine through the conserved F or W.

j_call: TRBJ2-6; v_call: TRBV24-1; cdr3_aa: CATSDVTGSNSGANVLTF
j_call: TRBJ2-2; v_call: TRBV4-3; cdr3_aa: CASSQEGLADSRGGELFF
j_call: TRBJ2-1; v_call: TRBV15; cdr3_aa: CATSRGLLQGAVF
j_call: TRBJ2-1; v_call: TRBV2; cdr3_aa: CASSDQGLPPQFF
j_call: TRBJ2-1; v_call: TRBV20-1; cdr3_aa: CSARGLGNSVDEQFF
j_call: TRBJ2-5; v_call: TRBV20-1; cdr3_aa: CSAAPSGGRETQYF
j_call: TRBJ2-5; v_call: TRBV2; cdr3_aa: CASSGAYQETQYF
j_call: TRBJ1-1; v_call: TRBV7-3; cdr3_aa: CASRLQGHSTEAFF
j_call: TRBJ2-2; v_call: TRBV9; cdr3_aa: CASSVADGRRNTGELFF
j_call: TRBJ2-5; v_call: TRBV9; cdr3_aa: CASSQQEWGGQETQYF
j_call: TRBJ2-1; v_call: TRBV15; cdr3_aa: CATSRDPISGRLNEQFF
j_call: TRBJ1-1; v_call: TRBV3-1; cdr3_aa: CASSRDRGITEAFF
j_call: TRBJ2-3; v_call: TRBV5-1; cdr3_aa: CASSPPTSGISTDTQYF
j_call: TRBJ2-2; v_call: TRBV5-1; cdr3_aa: CASSRNTGASNTGELFF
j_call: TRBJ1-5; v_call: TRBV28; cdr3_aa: CASSLLSPPQHF
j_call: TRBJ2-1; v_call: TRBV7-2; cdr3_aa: CASSLALSMSGNEQFF
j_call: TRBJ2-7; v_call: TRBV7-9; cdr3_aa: CASSYRRDSSYEQYF
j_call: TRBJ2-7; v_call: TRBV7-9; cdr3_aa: CASSFPGTDYEQYF
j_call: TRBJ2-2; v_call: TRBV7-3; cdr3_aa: CASSRLADNTGELFF